Sequencing of this T cell receptor beta chain was carried out in a study of Ad26.COV2.S vaccination and SARS-CoV-2 variants. Whole-study results and caveats: Non-spike TCR breadth was similar in vaccine and placebo recipients. Vaccine recipients had higher spike-specific TCR breadth than placebo recipients.

Treatment in this sample: 15 to 20 received Ad26.COV2.S at low or high dose, single or two shots; five or six received placebo; per-sample allocation not given. Specimens were obtained on day 63 following the first vaccine or placebo injection. The shot given was an Ad26 vector that makes Wuhan-strain SARS-CoV-2 spike. Produced via immunoSEQ multiplex PCR; TCRdb's table is partial and in-frame only. The data contain roughly 420,000 clones, over 75% of them singletons. This clone has only a few counts. The target antigen is unknown. The sequenced sample was peripheral blood, obtained in a trial of Ad26.COV2.S vaccine versus placebo. This receptor was identified in a person aged 18-60 years who received the Ad26.COV2.S COVID-19 vaccine or a placebo.

CDR3 sequence reads: CASSFRTGASTDTQYF. The CDR3 DNA reads as TGTGCCAGCAGCTTTCGTACCGGGGCTAGCACAGATACGCAGTATTTT. The V call is TRBV11-3, the J call TRBJ2-3; possibly TRBD1 or TRBD2 for D (5 bases each). V gave up 3 bases and J gave up 0 bases, with 13 bases separating them. Germline V gene data show CDR1 as SGHNT and CDR2 as YENEEA. This CDR3 contains 16 residues.